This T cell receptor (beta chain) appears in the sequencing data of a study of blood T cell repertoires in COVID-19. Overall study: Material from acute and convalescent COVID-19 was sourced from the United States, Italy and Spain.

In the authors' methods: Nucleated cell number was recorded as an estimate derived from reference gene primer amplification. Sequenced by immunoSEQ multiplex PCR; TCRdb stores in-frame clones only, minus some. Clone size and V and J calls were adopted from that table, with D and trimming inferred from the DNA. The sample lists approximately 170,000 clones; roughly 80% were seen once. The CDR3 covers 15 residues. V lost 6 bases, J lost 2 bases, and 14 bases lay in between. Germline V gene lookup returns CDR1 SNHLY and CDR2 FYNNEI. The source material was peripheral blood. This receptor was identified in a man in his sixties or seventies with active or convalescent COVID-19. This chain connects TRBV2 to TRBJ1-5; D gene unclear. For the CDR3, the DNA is TGTGCCAGCAGGGCCGCCCCGAATGGCAATCAGCCCCAGCATTTT. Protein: CASRAAPNGNQPQHF.